This T cell receptor beta chain came from a study of PD-L1 blockade in urothelial cancer. Study details: Analyses were performed on blood at 3 weeks after treatment start (the second dose) and at 6 weeks.

Time point denoted: pretreatment peripheral blood. The method was immunoSEQ multiplex PCR; TCRdb's version includes in-frame clones alone and lacks a portion of them. The repertoire holds roughly 130,000 clones, with about 88% as singletons. CDR3 length: 14 amino acids. Germline V gene sequence: CDR1 SGHAT, CDR2 FQNNGV. With 3 bases clipped from V and 10 bases from J, the junction kept 3 bases outside the gene matches. Here the sequenced sample was PBMCs, taken around atezolizumab (anti-PD-L1) treatment. V usage is TRBV11-2 and J usage is TRBJ1-6; 10 nucleotides align to TRBD1. This TCR derives from a man in his forties or fifties with urothelial cancer. CDR3 nucleotides: TGTGCCAGCAGCTTTGGGGACAGGGGCTCACCCCTCCACTTT. Translation: CASSFGDRGSPLHF.